A selection of T cell receptor beta chains follows, all from one sample in a study of shared clonotypes between healthy human individuals. Clones were read by immunoSEQ multiplex PCR, and TCRdb kept only the in-frame ones, dropping some. The sample lists about 2,200,000 clones; approximately 94% were seen once. Sequencing input: naive CD8+ T cells from PBMCs. The receptors were sampled from a man younger than 30 in good health. Some clones in this sample may be carry-over from other donors' samples. The CDR3 runs from the conserved cysteine through the conserved F or W. The D gene is left open where the match is weak.

J gene | V gene | D gene | CDR3 protein | CDR3 DNA
TRBJ1-4 | TRBV5-5 | . | CASSLFRNLATNEKLFF | TGTGCCAGCAGCTTGTTCAGAAACCTTGCAACTAATGAAAAACTGTTTTTT
TRBJ2-4 | TRBV9 | TRBD1 | CASSVGGGNENIQYF | TGTGCCAGCAGCGTAGGAGGGGGCAACGAAAACATTCAGTACTTC
TRBJ1-2 | TRBV5-1 | TRBD1 | CASSPTGTGGFYGYTF | TGCGCCAGCAGCCCAACCGGGACAGGGGGCTTCTATGGCTACACCTTC
TRBJ2-7 | TRBV29-1 | . | CSVRGDRYYEQYF | TGCAGCGTGAGGGGAGACAGATACTACGAGCAGTACTTC
TRBJ1-2 | TRBV7-9 | . | CASSASGRANYGYTF | TGTGCCAGCAGCGCCTCCGGCAGGGCTAACTATGGCTACACCTTC
TRBJ2-7 | TRBV7-2 | . | CASSLTGLTYEQYF | TGTGCCAGCAGCCTCACAGGGCTAACCTACGAGCAGTACTTC
TRBJ2-3 | TRBV7-2 | . | CASSLLRTDTQYF | TGTGCCAGCAGCTTATTGAGAACAGATACGCAGTATTTT
TRBJ2-1 | TRBV18 | . | CASSPLDRYNEQFF | TGTGCCAGCTCACCACTAGACAGGTACAATGAGCAGTTCTTC
TRBJ2-5 | TRBV7-3 | . | CASSLKAAETQYF | TGTGCCAGCAGCTTAAAGGCGGCAGAGACCCAGTACTTC
TRBJ2-3 | TRBV15 | . | CATSRDSRTGTDTQYF | TGTGCCACCAGCAGAGATTCAAGGACTGGGACAGATACGCAGTATTTT